These T cell receptor beta chains were read from a single sample in a study of blood T cell repertoires in COVID-19. Measured with immunoSEQ multiplex PCR; TCRdb has only the in-frame clones, and not every one. The sample has more than 75,000 clones; around 75% are singletons. Sequenced: peripheral blood. The receptors were gathered from a woman older than 75 with active or convalescent COVID-19. Both conserved end residues are part of each CDR3. A D gene is named only where the DNA matches it firmly. Size is stated for part of the rows, as once, few or many counts, or as a class when the clone is expanded.

14	once	TRBJ1-3	TRBV18	TRBD1	TGTGCCAGCTCACCGACAGGGGGAGAAGACACCATATATTTT	CASSPTGGEDTIYF
14	-	TRBJ2-5	TRBV7-9	-	TGTGCCAGCAGCCCGGACACAATCCAAGAGACCCAGTACTTC	CASSPDTIQETQYF
15	-	TRBJ2-1	TRBV7-6	TRBD2	TGTGCCAGCAGTCAGACTAGCGCAACCTACAATGAGCAGTTCTTC	CASSQTSATYNEQFF
14	-	TRBJ1-5	TRBV28	TRBD1	TGTGCCAGCAGTGGGGGACAGCACAATCAGCCCCAGCATTTT	CASSGGQHNQPQHF
12	-	TRBJ1-2	TRBV19	TRBD1	TGTGCCAGTAGTCCGACAGGGCGAGGCTACACCTTC	CASSPTGRGYTF
15	-	TRBJ2-1	TRBV6-6	TRBD2	TGTGCCAGCAGTTACAGCGGGGGGGCCTACAATGAGCAGTTCTTC	CASSYSGGAYNEQFF
15	many	TRBJ2-7	TRBV6-6	TRBD1	TGTGCCAGCAGTCCCGGGACAGGGTTCTCCTACGAGCAGTACTTC	CASSPGTGFSYEQYF
13	-	TRBJ1-1	TRBV4-1	-	TGCGCCAGCAGACTAACAGGGAACACTGAAGCTTTCTTT	CASRLTGNTEAFF
14	many	TRBJ1-1	TRBV6-5	-	TGTGCCAGCAGTTATGAGGAGATGAACACTGAAGCTTTCTTT	CASSYEEMNTEAFF
13	-	TRBJ1-2	TRBV30	-	TGTGCCTGGAGTGTCGGGTCAAACTATGGCTACACCTTC	CAWSVGSNYGYTF
14	-	TRBJ1-2	TRBV30	TRBD1	TGTGCCTGGAGAGACCAGGGGGGCCGCCGCGGCTACACCTTC	CAWRDQGGRRGYTF
15	-	TRBJ1-6	TRBV5-6	-	TGTGCCAGCAGCTCTTTGACAGTTCCCTATTCACCCCTCCACTTT	CASSSLTVPYSPLHF
14	-	TRBJ2-3	TRBV6-5	TRBD1	TGTGCCAGCAGGGGGACAGGGGGCACAGATACGCAGTATTTT	CASRGTGGTDTQYF
15	-	TRBJ1-4	TRBV3-1/TRBV3-2	-	TGTGCCAGCAGCCAAGCTGCAGGGTCTAATGAAAAACTGTTTTTT	CASSQAAGSNEKLFF
13	once	TRBJ1-2	TRBV24-1	TRBD1	TGTGCCACCAGTGACAACCGGGACAGGGGTTGGACCTTC	CATSDNRDRGWTF
14	-	TRBJ1-6	TRBV6-6	TRBD1	TGTGCCAGCAGAGGGGGACAGGTTCCTGTGGCCCTCCACTTT	CASRGGQVPVALHF
13	-	TRBJ1-2	TRBV10-3	TRBD1	TGTGCCATCAGTGGACAGGGCCCGTATGGCTACACCTTC	CAISGQGPYGYTF
15	-	TRBJ1-6	TRBV6-5	TRBD1	TGTGCCAGCCGAACAAGGGACAGTTATAATTCACCCCTCCACTTT	CASRTRDSYNSPLHF
17	-	TRBJ1-4	TRBV4-3	-	TGCGCCAGCAGCCAAGACAGGGCACTCCCCCGGGATGAAAAACTGTTTTTT	CASSQDRALPRDEKLFF
13	-	TRBJ1-2	TRBV6-5	-	TGTGCCAGCAGTTACGGCAGGGTGGCAGGCTACACCTTC	CASSYGRVAGYTF
13	once	TRBJ1-1	TRBV2	-	TGTGCCAGCAGTGTGGGAGGGAACACTGAAGCTTTCTTT	CASSVGGNTEAFF
16	-	TRBJ2-1	TRBV18	TRBD1	TGTGCCAGCTCACCTTCACCGGGACAGAGCCACAATGAGCAGTTCTTC	CASSPSPGQSHNEQFF
17	-	TRBJ2-5	TRBV7-2	TRBD2	TGTGCCAGCAGCCCGCGGGAGGAGGGATCGTCGAGGGAGACCCAGTACTTC	CASSPREEGSSRETQYF
15	-	TRBJ2-1	TRBV5-4	-	TGTGCCAGCAGCTTGAGTGCAACTTCCTACAATGAGCAGTTCTTC	CASSLSATSYNEQFF
19	once	TRBJ2-5	TRBV6-2/TRBV6-3	TRBD2	TGTGCCAGCAGTTATCGTCGCGCCCCCAGCGGGAGGCACCAAGAGACCCAGTACTTC	CASSYRRAPSGRHQETQYF
18	-	TRBJ2-6	TRBV7-8	-	TGTGCCAGCAGCTTAACCCCGCCAGGGGTGTCCGGGGCCAACGTCCTGACTTTC	CASSLTPPGVSGANVLTF
15	-	TRBJ2-5	TRBV10-3	-	TGTGCCACGGGTAGGACTGGGATCGGCCAAGAGACCCAGTACTTC	CATGRTGIGQETQYF
16	-	TRBJ2-7	TRBV19	TRBD2	TGTGCCAGTAGAGGGACGAGCGGGGTGAGCTCCTACGAGCAGTACTTC	CASRGTSGVSSYEQYF
11	-	TRBJ2-7	TRBV24-1	-	TGTGCCACCAGTGATTTGAAGATAGAGTACTTC	CATSDLKIEYF
18	-	TRBJ1-2	TRBV7-9	TRBD1	TGTGCCAGCAGCTATTATATGGGGGACAGGGGGCAAGACTATGGCTACACCTTC	CASSYYMGDRGQDYGYTF
15	-	TRBJ2-1	TRBV30	TRBD2	TGTGCCTGGAGTGTACAAGCGGGGGGGCTAAATGAGCAGTTCTTC	CAWSVQAGGLNEQFF
15	-	TRBJ2-6	TRBV7-2	-	TGTGCCAGCATCTCTGGGGCCGGTTGGGCCAACGTCCTGACTTTC	CASISGAGWANVLTF
17	-	TRBJ2-5	TRBV7-2	TRBD2	TGTGCCAGCAGCTTAGGTGGGCCTAGCGGGGGCCAGGGGACCCAGTACTTC	CASSLGGPSGGQGTQYF
12	-	TRBJ1-2	TRBV12-3/TRBV12-4	-	TGTGCCAGCAGTTTTAACGGGGATGGCTACACCTTC	CASSFNGDGYTF
15	once	TRBJ2-5	TRBV2	TRBD2	TGTGCCAGCACCGACGGTATCGGGGGGGCCGAGACCCAGTACTTC	CASTDGIGGAETQYF
16	-	TRBJ2-3	TRBV11-2	-	TGTGCCAGCAGCTTAAGTTCGGGGGTGGGCACAGATACGCAGTATTTT	CASSLSSGVGTDTQYF
16	-	TRBJ1-2	TRBV6-2/TRBV6-3	-	TGTGCCAGCAGTTTCGACAGCCCAGCCTCCTTCTATGGCTACACCTTC	CASSFDSPASFYGYTF
15	-	TRBJ2-7	TRBV18	TRBD1	TGTGCCAGCTCAAGCGCCGGGACAGGGACCTTCGAGCAGTACTTC	CASSSAGTGTFEQYF
14	-	TRBJ1-1	TRBV11-2	-	TGTGCCAGCAGCTTAGACCTACGGGGAATAGGGGCTTTCTTT	CASSLDLRGIGAFF
13	-	TRBJ2-3	TRBV6-5	TRBD2	TGTGCCAGCAGCAGCGGGGTGACAGATACGCAGTATTTT	CASSSGVTDTQYF
14	-	TRBJ2-3	TRBV5-1	TRBD2	TGCGCCAGCGGTCTAGCGGTTAGCACAGATACGCAGTATTTT	CASGLAVSTDTQYF
13	few	TRBJ2-2	TRBV7-2	-	TGTGCCAGCAGCTTACAGGGCCACGGGGAGCTGTTTTTT	CASSLQGHGELFF
14	-	TRBJ2-7	TRBV6-6	TRBD1	TGTGCCAGCAGTACCGGGACAGGGTTGGACGAGCAGTACTTC	CASSTGTGLDEQYF
14	-	TRBJ2-7	TRBV5-6	TRBD1	TGTGCCAGCAGCTTACAGGGGTCCGGTTACGAGCAGTACTTC	CASSLQGSGYEQYF
17	few	TRBJ1-5	TRBV24-1	TRBD1	TGTGCCACCAGTGACTCATACAGGGGGCCGGGCAATCAGCCCCAGCATTTT	CATSDSYRGPGNQPQHF
13	once	TRBJ1-1	TRBV7-8	-	TGTGCCAGCAGCTTAAGGGAGGACGGTGAAGCTTTCTTT	CASSLREDGEAFF